A single sample gave rise to the 23 T cell receptor beta chains below, sequenced in a study of blood T cells in healthy people across ages. Next came a second PCR, run for about 6 to 11 cycles, which used a sample-barcoded 5' primer along with a J-beta primer mix. TCRdb passed the 5' RACE reads through MiXCR, listing each CDR3 protein once. This table has over 600,000 distinct CDR3 sequences, roughly 20% appearing once. What was sequenced was blood. All receptors come from a man in his 70s in good health.

The chain is built from TRBV6-2 or TRBV6-3 and TRBJ2-1, with a possible D match to TRBD2 (5 bases). Looked up from germline, CDR1 is MNHEY and CDR2 is SVGEGT. The CDR3 has 15 amino acids. V shed 0 bases and J shed 7 bases, with 13 bases lying between them. CDR3 residues: CASSYSLTRANEQFF. The CDR3 DNA follows: TGTGCCAGCAGTTACTCGCTAACTAGGGCGAATGAGCAGTTCTTC.

J is TRBJ2-5 and V is TRBV10-3, with 8 positions matching TRBD2. Germline trimming cut 6 bases from V and 3 bases from J; bases unmatched to any gene: 6. Germline assignment: CDR1 ENHRY and CDR2 SYGVKD. The CDR3 is 14 amino acids. This CDR3 reads CAISDSGNKETQYF. In DNA, the CDR3 is TGTGCCATCAGCGATAGCGGGAATAAAGAGACCCAGTACTTC.

This clonotype was counted between two and nine times. This chain links TRBV21-1 with TRBJ2-7; the table's D call of TRBD1 was not tested on the DNA. TRBV21-1 is designated a pseudogene. CDR3 size: 11 residues. The CDR3 spells CASRQGDEQYF. The CDR3 bases are TGTGCCAGCAGGCAGGGGGACGAGCAGTACTTC.

The DNA of the CDR3 is TGCAGCGGCCGAGGTGGTGGCAATGAGCAGTTCTTC. Protein sequence: CSGRGGGNEQFF. The genes are TRBV29-1 and TRBJ2-7; no firm D call. The closer fit of TRBJ2-1 to the DNA end suggests the J call may be wrong. Germline CDR1 SQVTM, CDR2 ANQGSEA. CDR3 length equals 12 residues.

Only a few counts were recorded for this clonotype. V and J are TRBV20-1 and TRBJ2-7; 7 nucleotides align to TRBD1. There are 12 residues in the CDR3. CDR1 is DFQATT and CDR2 is SNEGSKA in the germline V gene (reference sequence). V lost 4 bases, J lost 0 bases, and 0 bases stayed unmatched. As DNA, the CDR3 is TGCAGTGCTACAGGGGGCTCCTACGAGCAGTACTTC. Residues: CSATGGSYEQYF.

This chain links TRBV28 with TRBJ2-5; 10 bases line up with TRBD1. The J call is doubtful: the DNA matches TRBJ2-1 better. The CDR3 is 16 amino acids. Germline CDR1 MDHEN, CDR2 SYDVKM. In nucleotides, the CDR3 is TGTGCCAGCAGTTCCCGGGGGACAGGGGACCCTAATGAGCAGTTCTTC. Translating it yields CASSSRGTGDPNEQFF.

This rearrangement joins TRBV20-1 to TRBJ1-3; D ambiguous. Germline V gives CDR1 DFQATT, CDR2 SNEGSKA (reference sequence). CDR3 length: 18 residues. V was cut by 0 bases and J by 0 bases, with 18 bases left in between. The CDR3 loop reads CSARDWRDGTSSGNTIYF. The CDR3 DNA reads TGCAGTGCTAGAGATTGGCGTGACGGAACCAGCTCTGGAAACACCATATATTTT.

The V and J genes are TRBV4-3 and TRBJ2-2; 9 bases line up with TRBD1. Per the germline V gene, CDR1 is LGHNA and CDR2 is YSLEER. CDR3 length equals 15 residues. J lost 7 bases, V lost 4 bases, and 7 bases had no gene match. CDR3 DNA: TGCGCCAGCAGCCCTACACAGGGGGCGATCGGGGAGCTGTTTTTT. Its translation is CASSPTQGAIGELFF.

There are a few counts of this clonotype. DNA for the CDR3: TGCGCCAGCAGCCCGGAGGGTCCAGGGGAGTACTTC. Protein product: CASSPEGPGEYF. The genes are TRBV5-1 and TRBJ2-7; D is tentatively TRBD1 or TRBD2 (6 bases each). CDR1 is SGHRS and CDR2 is YFSETQ in the germline V gene. V lost 4 bases, J lost 11 bases, and 16 bases lay in between. The CDR3 length is 12 residues. Drawing the rest from reference TRBV5-1 and TRBJ2-7, the complete variable domain is KAGVTQTPRYLIKTRGQQVTLSCSPISGHRSVSWYQQTPGQGLQFLFEYFSETQRNKGNFPGRFSGRQFSNSRSEMNVSTLELGDSALYLCASSPEGPGEYFGPGTRLTVT.

This clonotype showed up just a few times. J is TRBJ2-5 and V is TRBV29-1, with D perhaps assigned TRBD1 or TRBD2 (5 bases each). V gave up 4 bases and J gave up 11 bases, with 26 bases separating them. From germline, CDR1 is SQVTM and CDR2 ANQGSEA. There are 15 residues in the CDR3. The CDR3 nucleotides read TGCAGCGTTGGCGAGTCGGTGGGGACCTTCTACGGGCAGTACTTC. It translates to CSVGESVGTFYGQYF.

This clonotype showed up just a few times. The genes are TRBV20-1 and TRBJ2-3; TRBD2 aligns across 9 bases. CDR1 is DFQATT and CDR2 is SNEGSKA in the germline V gene (reference sequence). The CDR3 is made up of 16 amino acids. J lost 4 bases, V lost 0 bases, and 8 bases had no gene match. The CDR3: CSARDESAGGPDTQYF. The CDR3 nucleotides read TGCAGTGCTAGAGATGAATCAGCGGGAGGCCCAGATACGCAGTATTTT.

This clonotype was detected a few times. The chain combines TRBV12-5 with TRBJ2-7; D call uncertain. Germline CDR1 is LGHNT and CDR2 is FRNRAP. The CDR3 extends over 12 amino acids. V dropped 0 bases and J dropped 4 bases, with 4 bases sitting between them. The CDR3 region is CASGLVKYEQYF. As DNA, the CDR3 is TGTGCTAGTGGTTTGGTAAAATACGAGCAGTACTTC.

A few counts support this clonotype. The rearrangement uses TRBV20-1 and TRBJ2-5; 11 bases are shared with TRBD2. CDR1 is DFQATT and CDR2 is SNEGSKA in the germline V gene (reference sequence). The CDR3 has 13 residues. V shed 1 base, J shed 11 bases, and the junction held 6 bases outside the gene matches. The CDR3, as DNA: TGCAGTGCTAGAGGCGGTAGCGGGAGGGAGCAGTACTTC. Its translation is CSARGGSGREQYF.

This chain joins TRBV20-1 and TRBJ2-5, with 8 bases fitting TRBD1. In germline, CDR1 is DFQATT, CDR2 SNEGSKA (reference sequence). The CDR3 is 15 amino acids. Trimming at V came to 0 bases and at J to 0 bases, leaving 3 bases not matched to a gene. The CDR3 protein is CSARDRTGYQETQYF. Here the CDR3 DNA reads TGCAGTGCTAGAGATCGGACAGGGTACCAAGAGACCCAGTACTTC.

V is TRBV6-1 and J is TRBJ2-2; TRBD2 aligns across 13 bases. Losses at the gene ends were 7 bases for V and 0 bases for J; bases not matched to a gene: 8. In germline, CDR1 is MNHNS, CDR2 SASEGT. The CDR3 sequence is 18 residues long. The CDR3: CASKTGLAGFSNTGELFF. The CDR3 DNA follows: TGTGCCAGCAAGACGGGACTAGCGGGATTCTCGAACACCGGGGAGCTGTTTTTT.

This clonotype was observed a handful of times. The chain has TRBV20-1 and TRBJ2-1, with D perhaps matching TRBD2 (7 bases). The CDR3 spans 13 residues. Germline lookup yields CDR1 DFQATT and CDR2 SNEGSKA (reference sequence). CDR3 sequence: CSPKGGGLYEQFF. The CDR3 coding sequence is TGCAGCCCAAAGGGAGGGGGGCTGTATGAGCAGTTCTTC.

V usage is TRBV27 and J usage is TRBJ1-2, with D possibly TRBD1 on 6 matching bases. The CDR3 is made up of 14 amino acids. The V gene's germline CDR1 is MNHEY and CDR2 SMNVEV (reference sequence). Deletions cut 4 bases from V and 5 bases from J, with 14 bases between. The CDR3 region is CASSSQGRDYGYTF. Here the CDR3 DNA reads TGTGCCAGCAGTTCACAGGGTAGGGATTATGGCTACACCTTC.

The chain is built from TRBV12-3 or TRBV12-4 and TRBJ2-7, with no clear D. The ends were cut back, 3 bases at V and 3 bases at J, with 12 bases in the middle. The CDR3 runs to 14 residues. The CDR3 DNA reads as TGTGCCAGCAGTTTCCTCAGTTATAGCTACGAGCAGTACTTC. Translated: CASSFLSYSYEQYF.

This clonotype was counted many times. The chain is built from TRBV27 and TRBJ2-5, with TRBD1 matching over 7 bases. V was pared by 8 bases and J by 2 bases, with 11 bases of the junction left unmatched. Germline V gene lookup returns CDR1 MNHEY and CDR2 SMNVEV (reference sequence). This CDR3 contains 15 residues. CDR3 nucleotides: TGTGCCAGCGCGCCCCGACAGGGTGGACAAGAGACCCAGTACTTC. This translates into CASAPRQGGQETQYF.

The V call is TRBV7-9, the J call TRBJ1-1; possible D gene TRBD1, 5 bases. Germline values: CDR1 SEHNR, CDR2 FQNEAQ (reference sequence). The CDR3 runs to 14 residues. The ends were cut back, 5 bases at V and 8 bases at J, with 18 bases in the middle. CDR3: CASSTRADRVEAFF. The DNA for the CDR3 is TGTGCCAGCAGCACCCGGGCCGACAGAGTGGAAGCTTTCTTT.

This clonotype was observed at least ten times. The chain joins TRBV7-9 to TRBJ2-1; no clear D gene. CDR1 SEHNR and CDR2 FQNEAQ come from the germline V gene (reference sequence). The CDR3 spans 13 residues. The V end was cut by 8 bases, the J end by 5 bases, with 13 bases between. The CDR3 reads CASVDRNHNEQFF. The CDR3 bases are TGTGCCAGCGTTGACCGGAACCACAATGAGCAGTTCTTC.

The chain has TRBV7-6 and TRBJ2-5; D tentatively fits TRBD1 or TRBD2 (5 bases each). CDR1 is SGHVS and CDR2 is FNYEAQ in the germline V gene. Trimming shortened V by 0 bases and J by 1 base, and 15 bases separated the two germline ends. CDR3 length: 17 residues. The CDR3 spells CASSLALGVRAQETQYF. The CDR3 DNA reads TGTGCCAGCAGCTTAGCGTTGGGGGTTCGGGCCCAAGAGACCCAGTACTTC.

The genes are TRBV6-4 and TRBJ2-3; D unclear. There are 13 residues in the CDR3. Trimming removed 0 bases at V and 4 bases at J, with 5 bases between. Per the germline V gene, CDR1 is MRHNA and CDR2 is SNTAGT. In DNA form, the CDR3 reads TGTGCCAGCAGTGACTCGAGGTCAGATACGCAGTATTTT. Translating it yields CASSDSRSDTQYF.